This T cell receptor (beta chain) was profiled in a study of shared clonotypes between healthy human individuals. General study points: All-four-donor shared clonotypes had higher generation probabilities than non-shared clonotypes did. Few donors restricted represented genetic and exposure-history diversity.

From germline, CDR1 is MGHRA and CDR2 YSYEKL. This CDR3 is built from 15 residues. V was clipped by 3 bases and J by 4 bases; unmatched bases: 5. Remarks on this clone: Its specificity is not known.

Selected positively for CCR7 and CD45RO-negative, naive CD8 cells excluded terminally differentiated effector memory CD45RA+ cells. The genomic DNA of each subset was split evenly across several immunoSEQ plates. Sequencing used immunoSEQ multiplex PCR; TCRdb keeps in-frame clones, though not all of them. Here the sample spans around 620,000 clones, 95% being singletons. Sequences were obtained from naive CD8+ T cells sorted from blood. This receptor was identified in a woman aged 25 to 39 in good health. The chain joins TRBV4-1 to TRBJ2-2; TRBD2 agrees at 7 bases. CDR3 nucleotide sequence: TGCGCCAGCAGCCAGGGCGGGAGCCTCACCGGGGAGCTGTTTTTT. Its protein product is CASSQGGSLTGELFF.